What follows are 14 T cell receptor beta chains derived from one specimen sequenced in a study of response to subunit inactivated influenza vaccine. TCRdb recomputed calls from the RT-PCR reads with MiXCR, one row per CDR3 protein. The sample shows fewer than 650,000 distinct CDR3 sequences, over 10% of them seen only once. Sequenced here: PBMCs from blood, sampled about 40 days after vaccination. These receptors were collected from a man in his forties or fifties who received an inactivated influenza vaccine.

The gene calls are TRBV5-1 and TRBJ2-7, with no clear D. Germline V gene data show CDR1 as SGHRS and CDR2 as YFSETQ. The CDR3 is 16 residues long. The V end was cut by 4 bases, the J end by 3 bases, with 20 bases between. The CDR3 coding sequence is TGCGCCAGCAGCCCAGACCCGACTGGAGTAGTCTACGAGCAGTACTTC. This codes for CASSPDPTGVVYEQYF.

In this sample, this clonotype turned up many times. The rearrangement uses TRBV12-3 or TRBV12-4 and TRBJ1-2; no clear D. The germline V and J ends were trimmed by 2 bases and 3 bases, with 7 bases remaining between them. The CDR3 covers 13 residues. As DNA, the CDR3 is TGTGCCAGCAGTTTACCAGGTTACTATGGCTACACCTTC. Encoded protein: CASSLPGYYGYTF.

In its sample, this clonotype was seen many times. The chain couples TRBV6-1 to TRBJ2-7, with 12 bases lining up with TRBD2. The CDR3 has 15 amino acids. V dropped 6 bases and J dropped 1; count of bases not matched to a gene: 4. CDR1 MNHNS and CDR2 SASEGT come from the germline V gene. Here the CDR3 DNA reads TGTGCCAGCAGCTCTAGCGGGAGGGAGTCCTACGAGCAGTACTTC. This codes for CASSSSGRESYEQYF.

The V gene is TRBV4-2, the J gene TRBJ2-6; perhaps D is TRBD1 or TRBD2 (5 bases each). The CDR3 sequence is 19 residues long. V dropped 0 bases and J dropped 0 bases, with 15 bases sitting between them. Germline V lookup: CDR1 LGHNA, CDR2 YNFKEQ. CDR3 region: CASSQDGTVPSSGANVLTF. Here the CDR3 DNA reads TGTGCCAGCAGCCAAGATGGGACGGTACCGAGCTCTGGGGCCAACGTCCTGACTTTC.

This clonotype has only a few counts. This sequence joins TRBV10-3 and TRBJ1-6; the D is unclear. Between the trimmed V and J ends, which lost 7 bases and 5 bases, there was a span of 12 bases. CDR3 length equals 14 residues. Germline V gene data show CDR1 as ENHRY and CDR2 as SYGVKD. The CDR3 region has the DNA TGTGCCATCACCGCAGACCCGGATAATTCACCCCTCCACTTT. Amino acid sequence: CAITADPDNSPLHF.

This clonotype was picked up many times. The chain joins TRBV24-1 to TRBJ2-1; D unresolved. Trimming cost V 3 bases and J 1 base, with 12 bases left between them. Per the germline V gene, CDR1 is KGHDR and CDR2 is SFDVKD. The CDR3 extends over 16 amino acids. CDR3 DNA sequence: TGTGCCACCAGTGATCGATTGTTTACGTCCTACAATGAGCAGTTCTTC. Protein: CATSDRLFTSYNEQFF.

The chain carries TRBV7-9 and TRBJ1-3; no firm D call. Trimming removed 1 base at V and 0 bases at J, with 10 bases between. Germline loops: CDR1 SEHNR, CDR2 FQNEAQ (reference sequence). CDR3 length: 16 residues. The CDR3 DNA reads TGTGCCAGCAGCTTAGTCGTCGCCTACTCTGGAAACACCATATATTTT. It specifies CASSLVVAYSGNTIYF.

Only a few counts were recorded for this clonotype. The chain employs TRBV7-6 and TRBJ1-6; D is perhaps TRBD1 (5 bases). This CDR3 comprises 17 residues. Trimming cost V 5 bases and J 4 bases, with 18 bases left between them. Looked up from germline, CDR1 is SGHVS and CDR2 is FNYEAQ. CDR3 nucleotide sequence: TGTGCCAGCAGCCCTGTTGTGGGGGGGGGGTATAATTCACCCCTCCACTTT. Encoded protein: CASSPVVGGGYNSPLHF. Filled out from reference TRBV7-6 and TRBJ1-6, the complete variable domain reads GAGVSQSPRYKVTKRGQDVALRCDPISGHVSLYWYRQALGQGPEFLTYFNYEAQQDKSGLPNDRFSAERPEGSISTLTIQRTEQRDSAMYRCASSPVVGGGYNSPLHFGNGTRLTVT.

The chain joins TRBV20-1 to TRBJ2-2; D possibly corresponds to TRBD1 (6 bases). CDR1 is DFQATT and CDR2 is SNEGSKA in the germline V gene (reference sequence). The CDR3 totals 14 residues. V was trimmed by 5 bases and J by 0 bases, leaving 10 bases between them. CDR3 sequence: CSADRRSNTGELFF. The DNA of the CDR3 is TGCAGTGCTGACAGGCGTTCGAACACCGGGGAGCTGTTTTTT.

The chain is built from TRBV28 and TRBJ2-2; D not resolved. CDR1 is MDHEN, CDR2 SYDVKM, per germline. The CDR3 is 18 amino acids. Trimming removed 1 base at V and 0 bases at J, with 15 bases between. CDR3 amino acids: CASSLLIEPSANTGELFF. The CDR3, as DNA: TGTGCCAGCAGTTTATTAATAGAGCCTAGTGCGAACACCGGGGAGCTGTTTTTT.

This clonotype was seen more than once but under ten times. This sequence joins TRBV7-9 and TRBJ2-2; D is possibly TRBD2 (5 bases). The CDR3 contains 16 residues. Trimming took 2 bases from V and 3 from J, leaving 13 bases between them. The germline CDR1 and CDR2 sequences are SEHNR and FQNEAQ (reference sequence). CDR3 sequence (DNA): TGTGCCAGCAGCTTACCCGGGGTAGCCGACACCGGGGAGCTGTTTTTT. Protein product: CASSLPGVADTGELFF.

This clonotype was picked up a small number of times. This rearrangement joins TRBV20-1 to TRBJ1-2; 12 bases line up with TRBD1. V lost 6 bases to trimming and J lost 0 bases; unmatched junction nucleotides: 8. Germline V lookup: CDR1 DFQATT, CDR2 SNEGSKA (reference sequence). The CDR3 sequence is 16 residues long. The CDR3, as DNA: TGCAGTGCCCCAGGGACAGGGGGCGCGTCTAACTATGGCTACACCTTC. Its protein is CSAPGTGGASNYGYTF.

The chain links TRBV25-1 to TRBJ2-1, with 10 bases matching TRBD1. V shed 9 bases, J shed 6 bases, and the junction held 8 bases outside the gene matches. The germline V gene has CDR1 MGHDK and CDR2 SYGVNS. The CDR3 has 14 amino acids. The CDR3, as DNA: TGTGCCAGAAACCGGGACAGGGGCCCCAATGAGCAGTTCTTC. Translated: CARNRDRGPNEQFF.

In this sample, this clonotype turned up a few times. This chain connects TRBV3-1 to TRBJ2-5, with 7 bases fitting TRBD1. Trimming cost V 3 bases and J 7 bases; bases outside gene matches: 11. The CDR3 runs 15 residues. The germline V gene has CDR1 LGHDT and CDR2 YNNKEL (reference sequence). The CDR3 region is CASSHTGTASGTQYF. CDR3 coding DNA: TGTGCCAGCAGCCACACCGGGACAGCGTCGGGGACCCAGTACTTC.